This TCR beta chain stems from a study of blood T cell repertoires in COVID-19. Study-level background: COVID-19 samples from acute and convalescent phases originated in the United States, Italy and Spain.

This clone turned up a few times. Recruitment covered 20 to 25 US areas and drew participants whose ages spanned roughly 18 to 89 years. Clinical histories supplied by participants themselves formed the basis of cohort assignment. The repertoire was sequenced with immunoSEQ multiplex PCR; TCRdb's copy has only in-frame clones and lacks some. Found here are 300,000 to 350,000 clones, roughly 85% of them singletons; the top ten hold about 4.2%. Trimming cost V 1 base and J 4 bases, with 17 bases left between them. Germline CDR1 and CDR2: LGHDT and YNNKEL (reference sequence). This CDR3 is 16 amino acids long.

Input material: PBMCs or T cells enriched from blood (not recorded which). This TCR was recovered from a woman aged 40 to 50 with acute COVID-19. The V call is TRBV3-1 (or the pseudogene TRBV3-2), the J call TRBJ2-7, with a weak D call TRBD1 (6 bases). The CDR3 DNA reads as TGTGCCAGCAGCCAAGTAACAGGTGGGGGCCTGTACGAGCAGTACTTC. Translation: CASSQVTGGGLYEQYF.